This entry lists 12 T cell receptor beta chains sequenced from one sample in a study of cytomegalovirus exposure and HLA in healthy donors. 13 Jbeta primers and 60 Vbeta primers were used for the PCR. Only in-frame clones appear in the TCRdb table, and some are missing; sequencing was by immunoSEQ multiplex PCR. The sample lists about 140,000 clones; approximately 75% were seen once. The source material was PBMCs. Every receptor here comes from a man aged 45 to 65 in good health and CMV-seropositive.

The chain uses TRBV4-1 and TRBJ1-5; D gene unclear. This CDR3 spans 15 amino acids. With 1 base removed from V and 4 bases from J, the gap between germline ends came to 11 bases. The V gene's germline CDR1 is MGHRA and CDR2 YSYEKL. DNA for the CDR3: TGCGCCAGCAGCCAAGTTAGTGGAGGGAATCAGCCCCAGCATTTT. Protein product: CASSQVSGGNQPQHF.

The V call is TRBV5-4, the J call TRBJ1-6, with D possibly TRBD1 on 6 matching bases. The CDR3 runs to 14 residues. V was pared by 5 bases and J by 10 bases, with 16 bases between. Germline CDR1 reads SGHNT; CDR2 reads YYREEE (reference sequence). CDR3 residues: CASSFDRIGSPLHF. DNA of the CDR3: TGTGCCAGCAGTTTCGACAGGATCGGGTCACCCCTCCACTTT.

V and J are TRBV19 and TRBJ1-1; maybe TRBD1 (6 bases). This CDR3 is 13 amino acids long. The V end lost 9 bases, the J end lost 7 bases, and 18 bases lay between the germline ends. Looked up from germline, CDR1 is LNHDA and CDR2 is SQIVND (reference sequence). This chain's CDR3 is CASSGAGYGEAFF. CDR3 DNA: TGTGCCAGCTCAGGGGCAGGGTACGGTGAAGCTTTCTTT.

This chain connects TRBV29-1 to TRBJ1-5, with 8 bases that match TRBD1. Germline CDR1 SQVTM, CDR2 ANQGSEA. The V segment lost 7 bases and the J segment 7 bases; nucleotides outside the gene matches: 9. The CDR3 consists of 13 residues. CDR3 loop: CSAMDRVGQPQHF. The CDR3 DNA reads as TGCAGCGCTATGGACAGGGTAGGACAGCCCCAGCATTTT.

The chain uses TRBV15 and TRBJ1-4; D is possibly TRBD1 (6 bases). The CDR3 extends over 13 amino acids. The germline V gene encodes CDR1 LNHNV and CDR2 YYDKDF (reference sequence). V was cut by 6 bases and J by 8 bases, with 13 bases left in between. The CDR3, as DNA: TGTGCCACCAGAGGGCCGGGGGGCGAAAAACTGTTTTTT. As protein: CATRGPGGEKLFF.

The genes are TRBV11-2 and TRBJ1-5; 11 bases agree with TRBD1. Germline lookup yields CDR1 SGHAT and CDR2 FQNNGV. The V and J ends lost 5 bases and 6 bases, in that order; junction bases with no gene match: 6. This CDR3 is 15 amino acids long. In nucleotides, the CDR3 is TGTGCCAGCAGCCGAGGGACAGGGGGGTTTCAGCCCCAGCATTTT. Amino acid sequence: CASSRGTGGFQPQHF.

The chain has TRBV7-2 and TRBJ1-2; D is possibly TRBD1 (5 bases). This CDR3 spans 14 amino acids. The germline CDR1 and CDR2 sequences are SGHTA and FQGNSA. Trimming shortened V by 1 base and J by 1 base, and 7 bases separated the two germline ends. This CDR3 reads CASSLGGVNYGYTF. The CDR3 region has the DNA TGTGCCAGCAGCTTAGGGGGGGTTAACTATGGCTACACCTTC.

The chain uses TRBV7-9 and TRBJ2-2; no definite D call. Germline CDR1 SEHNR, CDR2 FQNEAQ (reference sequence). Between the trimmed V and J ends, which lost 3 bases and 7 bases, there was a span of 6 bases. The CDR3 has 12 amino acids. CDR3 protein: CASSFGRGELFF. CDR3 in DNA: TGTGCCAGCAGCTTCGGTCGCGGGGAGCTGTTTTTT.

The chain employs TRBV7-2 and TRBJ1-1; D not resolved. Per germline, CDR1 SGHTA and CDR2 FQGNSA. The CDR3 has 15 amino acids. Trimming left V 5 bases short and J 0 bases short, with 13 bases between. The CDR3 nucleotides read TGTGCCAGCAGCCATGTGAGGGTATTGAACACTGAAGCTTTCTTT. This codes for CASSHVRVLNTEAFF.

The chain recombines TRBV6-1 with TRBJ1-2; TRBD1 agrees at 7 bases. The J segment lost 3 bases and the V segment lost 7 bases, leaving 8 bases of the junction unmatched. The CDR3 consists of 14 residues. CDR1 MNHNS and CDR2 SASEGT come from the germline V gene. CDR3 sequence: CASNQQGNHYGYTF. The DNA for the CDR3 is TGTGCCAGCAATCAACAGGGGAATCACTATGGCTACACCTTC.

The chain carries TRBV7-2 and TRBJ1-3; D may be TRBD1 (6 bases). CDR3 length: 13 amino acids. The germline V and J ends were trimmed by 5 bases and 5 bases, with 10 bases remaining between them. In germline, CDR1 is SGHTA, CDR2 FQGNSA. As DNA, the CDR3 is TGTGCCAGCAGCCAGGACAGTAGAAACACCATATATTTT. Protein: CASSQDSRNTIYF.

V gene TRBV4-3 combines with J gene TRBJ1-2; 7 bases line up with TRBD1. The CDR3 is 17 residues long. Per the germline V gene, CDR1 is LGHNA and CDR2 is YSLEER. The V segment lost 0 bases and the J segment 0 bases; nucleotides outside the gene matches: 7. As DNA, the CDR3 is TGCGCCAGCAGCCAAGAAGCCCGACAGGGACCTAACTATGGCTACACCTTC. This encodes CASSQEARQGPNYGYTF.